This T cell receptor beta chain was identified in a study of blood T cell repertoires in COVID-19. Study-wide context: The samples span acute and convalescent COVID-19 from the United States, Italy and Spain. Sample material is recorded as cDNA or gDNA derived from T cells, B-cell-depleted T cells, or PBMCs.

CDR3 length: 14 residues. Germline lookup yields CDR1 LGHDT and CDR2 YNNKEL (reference sequence). V gave up 2 bases and J gave up 2 bases, with 8 bases separating them. Original processing notes: How many nucleated cells were present was estimated from reference gene primer amplification. Generated by immunoSEQ multiplex PCR, the TCRdb table keeps only in-frame clones and is missing some. V and J calls and clone size are those listed in that table; D and trimming were worked out from the DNA. This table has 200,000 to 250,000 clones, around 90% appearing once. This TCR derives from a man aged 18 to 29 with active or convalescent COVID-19. Source material: peripheral blood. The rearrangement links TRBV3-1 (or the pseudogene TRBV3-2) to TRBJ2-3, with a tentative D call TRBD2 (5 bases). Here the CDR3 DNA reads TGTGCCAGCAGCCAAAGGCGGGCCACAGATACGCAGTATTTT. Its translation is CASSQRRATDTQYF.